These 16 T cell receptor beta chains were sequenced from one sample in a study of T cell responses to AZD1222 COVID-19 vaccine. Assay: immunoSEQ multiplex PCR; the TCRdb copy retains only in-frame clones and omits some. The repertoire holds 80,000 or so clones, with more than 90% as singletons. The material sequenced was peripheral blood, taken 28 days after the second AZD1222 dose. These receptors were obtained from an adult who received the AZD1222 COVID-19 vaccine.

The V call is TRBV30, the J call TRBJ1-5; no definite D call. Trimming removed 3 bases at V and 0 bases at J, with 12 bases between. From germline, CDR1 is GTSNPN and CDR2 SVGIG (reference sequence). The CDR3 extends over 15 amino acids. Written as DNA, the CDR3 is TGTGCCTGGAGACCCGGGGAATATAGCAATCAGCCCCAGCATTTT. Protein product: CAWRPGEYSNQPQHF. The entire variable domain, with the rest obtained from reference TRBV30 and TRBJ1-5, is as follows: SQTIHQWPATLVQPVGSPLSLECTVEGTSNPNLYWYRQAAGRGLQLLFYSVGIGQISSEVPQNLSASRPQDRQFILSSKKLLLSDSGFYLCAWRPGEYSNQPQHFGDGTRLSIL.

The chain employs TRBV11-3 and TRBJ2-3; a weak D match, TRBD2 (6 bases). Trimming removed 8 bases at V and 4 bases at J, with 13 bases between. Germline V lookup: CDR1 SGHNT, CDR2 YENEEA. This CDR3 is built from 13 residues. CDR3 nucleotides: TGTGCCAGCGGTACTAGCCAGGCAGATACGCAGTATTTT. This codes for CASGTSQADTQYF.

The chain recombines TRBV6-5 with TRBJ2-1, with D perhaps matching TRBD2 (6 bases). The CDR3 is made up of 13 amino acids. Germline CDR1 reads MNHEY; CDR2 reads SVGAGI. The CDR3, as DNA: TGTGCGGCGAGGCGGGATTATTACAATGAGCAGTTCTTC. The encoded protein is CAARRDYYNEQFF.

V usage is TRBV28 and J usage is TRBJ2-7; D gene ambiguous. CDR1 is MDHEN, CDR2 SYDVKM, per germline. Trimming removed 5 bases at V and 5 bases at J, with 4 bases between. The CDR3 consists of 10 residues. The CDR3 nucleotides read TGTGCCAGCAGTATCCACGAGCAGTACTTC. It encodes CASSIHEQYF.

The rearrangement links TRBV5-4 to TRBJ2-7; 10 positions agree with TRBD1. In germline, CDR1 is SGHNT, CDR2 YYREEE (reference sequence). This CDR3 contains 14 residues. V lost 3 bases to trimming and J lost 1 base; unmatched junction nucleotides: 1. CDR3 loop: CASSWTGGSYEQYF. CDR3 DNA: TGTGCCAGCAGCTGGACAGGGGGATCCTACGAGCAGTACTTC.

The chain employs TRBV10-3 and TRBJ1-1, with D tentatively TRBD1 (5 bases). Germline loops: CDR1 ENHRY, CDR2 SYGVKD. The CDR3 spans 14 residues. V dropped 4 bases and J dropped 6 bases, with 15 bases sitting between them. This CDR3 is CAISVEGYDPEAFF. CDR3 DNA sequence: TGTGCCATCAGTGTGGAGGGGTACGACCCTGAAGCTTTCTTT.

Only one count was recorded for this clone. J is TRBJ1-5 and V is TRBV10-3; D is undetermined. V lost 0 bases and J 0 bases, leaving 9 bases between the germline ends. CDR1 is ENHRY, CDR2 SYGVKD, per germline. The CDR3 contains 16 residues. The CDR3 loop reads CAISESGGDSNQPQHF. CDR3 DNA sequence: TGTGCCATCAGTGAGTCCGGAGGCGATAGCAATCAGCCCCAGCATTTT.

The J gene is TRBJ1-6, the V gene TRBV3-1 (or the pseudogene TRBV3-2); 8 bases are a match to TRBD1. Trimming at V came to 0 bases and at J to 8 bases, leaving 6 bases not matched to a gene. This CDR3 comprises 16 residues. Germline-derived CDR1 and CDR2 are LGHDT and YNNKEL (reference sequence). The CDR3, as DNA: TGTGCCAGCAGCCAAGATCCAGGGGGCAACGATTCACCCCTCCACTTT. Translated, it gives CASSQDPGGNDSPLHF.

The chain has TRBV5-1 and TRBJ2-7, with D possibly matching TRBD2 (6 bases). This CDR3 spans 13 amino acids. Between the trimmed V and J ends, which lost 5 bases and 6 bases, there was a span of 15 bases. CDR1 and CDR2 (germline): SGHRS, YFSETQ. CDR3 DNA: TGCGCCAGCAGTCCCGGGGGTCCCGGCGAGCAGTACTTC. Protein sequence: CASSPGGPGEQYF.

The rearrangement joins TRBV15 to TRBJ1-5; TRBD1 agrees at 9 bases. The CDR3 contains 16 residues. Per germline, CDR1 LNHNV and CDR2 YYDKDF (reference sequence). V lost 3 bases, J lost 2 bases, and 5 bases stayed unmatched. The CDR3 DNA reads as TGTGCCACCAGCAGGGGGACAGGGAGAGGCAATCAGCCCCAGCATTTT. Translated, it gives CATSRGTGRGNQPQHF.

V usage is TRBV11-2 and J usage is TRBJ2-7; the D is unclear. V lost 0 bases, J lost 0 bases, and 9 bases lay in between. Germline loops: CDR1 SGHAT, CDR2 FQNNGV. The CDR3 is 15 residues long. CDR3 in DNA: TGTGCCAGCAGCTTAGATTTATCCCGCTCCTACGAGCAGTACTTC. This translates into CASSLDLSRSYEQYF.

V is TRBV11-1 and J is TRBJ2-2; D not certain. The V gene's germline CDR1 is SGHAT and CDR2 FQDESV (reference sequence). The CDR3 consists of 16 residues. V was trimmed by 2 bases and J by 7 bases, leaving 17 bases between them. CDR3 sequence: CASSLSGVSYIGELFF. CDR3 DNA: TGTGCCAGCAGCTTATCTGGGGTTTCCTACATCGGGGAGCTGTTTTTT.

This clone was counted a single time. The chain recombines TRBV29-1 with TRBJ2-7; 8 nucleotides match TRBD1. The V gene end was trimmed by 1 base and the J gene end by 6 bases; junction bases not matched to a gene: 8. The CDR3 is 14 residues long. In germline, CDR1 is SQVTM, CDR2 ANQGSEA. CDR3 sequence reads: CSVEAPTGVSEQYF. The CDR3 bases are TGCAGCGTTGAAGCACCGACAGGGGTGAGCGAGCAGTACTTC.

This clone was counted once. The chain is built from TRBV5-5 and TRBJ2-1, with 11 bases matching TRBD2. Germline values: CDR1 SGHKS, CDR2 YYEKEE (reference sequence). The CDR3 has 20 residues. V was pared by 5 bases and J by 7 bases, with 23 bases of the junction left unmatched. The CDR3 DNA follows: TGTGCCAGCAGTCCGATACTACTAGCGGGAGTCAATTCTAAGGGGAATGAGCAGTTCTTC. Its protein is CASSPILLAGVNSKGNEQFF.

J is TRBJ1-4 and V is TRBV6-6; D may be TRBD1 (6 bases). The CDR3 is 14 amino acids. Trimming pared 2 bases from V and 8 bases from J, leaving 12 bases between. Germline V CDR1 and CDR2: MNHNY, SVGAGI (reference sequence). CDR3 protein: CASSYGGAEEKLFF. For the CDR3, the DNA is TGTGCCAGCAGTTACGGGGGGGCAGAGGAAAAACTGTTTTTT.

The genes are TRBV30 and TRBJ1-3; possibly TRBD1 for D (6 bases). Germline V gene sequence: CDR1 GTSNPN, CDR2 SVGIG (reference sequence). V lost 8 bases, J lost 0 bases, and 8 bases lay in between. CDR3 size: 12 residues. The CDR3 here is CARQDSGNTIYF. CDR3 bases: TGTGCCCGACAGGACTCTGGAAACACCATATATTTT.